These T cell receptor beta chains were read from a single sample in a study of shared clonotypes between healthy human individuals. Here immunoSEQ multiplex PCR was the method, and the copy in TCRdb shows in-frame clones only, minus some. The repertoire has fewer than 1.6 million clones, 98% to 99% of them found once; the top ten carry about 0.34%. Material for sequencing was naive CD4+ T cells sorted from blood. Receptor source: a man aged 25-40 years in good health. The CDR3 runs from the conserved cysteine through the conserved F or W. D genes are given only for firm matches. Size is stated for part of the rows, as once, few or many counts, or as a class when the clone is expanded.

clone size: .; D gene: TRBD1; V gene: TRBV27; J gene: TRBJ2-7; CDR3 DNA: TGTGCCAGCAGTCCGCGACAGGGGCCGTACGAGCAGTACTTC; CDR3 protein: CASSPRQGPYEQYF
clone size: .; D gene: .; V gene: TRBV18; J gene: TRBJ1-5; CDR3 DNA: TGTGCCAGCTCACCCGCCACTTCTGAGGGTCAGCCCCAGCATTTT; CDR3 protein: CASSPATSEGQPQHF
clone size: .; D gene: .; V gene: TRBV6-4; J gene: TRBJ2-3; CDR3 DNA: TGTGCCAGCAGTGACTCGGGGGTAGGGACAGATACGCAGTATTTT; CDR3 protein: CASSDSGVGTDTQYF
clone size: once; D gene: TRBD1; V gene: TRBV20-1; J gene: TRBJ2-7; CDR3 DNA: TGCAGTGCCCAGGACAGGGAGGAGCAGTACTTC; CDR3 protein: CSAQDREEQYF
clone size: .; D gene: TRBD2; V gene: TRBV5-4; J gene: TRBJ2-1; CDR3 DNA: TGTGCCAGCAGCTTGTGGACTAGCGGCTACAATGAGCAGTTCTTC; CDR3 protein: CASSLWTSGYNEQFF
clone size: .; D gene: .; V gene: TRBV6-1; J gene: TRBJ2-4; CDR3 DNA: TGTGCCAGCAAAACAGGGACCAAAAACATTCAGTACTTC; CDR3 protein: CASKTGTKNIQYF
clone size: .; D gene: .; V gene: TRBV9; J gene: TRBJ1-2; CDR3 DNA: TGTGCCAGCAGTTCCCCGGCCCCCTACACCTTC; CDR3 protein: CASSSPAPYTF
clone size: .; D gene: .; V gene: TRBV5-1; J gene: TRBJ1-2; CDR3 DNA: TGCGCCAGCAGCTTGGAGGACAGTCCGGTCTATGGCTACACCTTC; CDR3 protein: CASSLEDSPVYGYTF
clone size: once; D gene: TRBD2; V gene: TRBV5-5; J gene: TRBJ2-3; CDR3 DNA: TGTGCCAGCAGCTTGGTGCTAGCGGGAGGGACAGATACGCAGTATTTT; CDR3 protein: CASSLVLAGGTDTQYF
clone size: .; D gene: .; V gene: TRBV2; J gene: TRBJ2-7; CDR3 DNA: TGTGCCAGCAGTGCCGGACTTAACTACGAGCAGTACTTC; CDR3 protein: CASSAGLNYEQYF
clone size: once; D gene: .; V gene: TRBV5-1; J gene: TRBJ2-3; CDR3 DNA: TGCGCCAGCAGCTTGCGAAGTTCCGCAGATACGCAGTATTTT; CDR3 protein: CASSLRSSADTQYF
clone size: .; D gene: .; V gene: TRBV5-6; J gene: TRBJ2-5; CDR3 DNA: TGTGCCAGCAAACCCTCGGGCCCCCAAGAGACCCAGTACTTC; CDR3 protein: CASKPSGPQETQYF
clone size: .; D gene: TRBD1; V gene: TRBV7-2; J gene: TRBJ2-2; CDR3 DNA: TGTGCCAGCAGCCGGGACAGGGCCACCGGGGAGCTGTTTTTT; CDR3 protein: CASSRDRATGELFF
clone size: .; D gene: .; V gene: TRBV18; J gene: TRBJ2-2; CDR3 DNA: TGTGCCAGCTCACCGAACCGCGGGGAGCTGTTTTTT; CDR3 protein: CASSPNRGELFF
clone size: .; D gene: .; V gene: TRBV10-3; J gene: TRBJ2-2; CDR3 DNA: TGTGCCACCGGACAGAACACCGGGGAGCTGTTTTTT; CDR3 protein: CATGQNTGELFF
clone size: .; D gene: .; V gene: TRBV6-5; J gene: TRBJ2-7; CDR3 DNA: TGTGCCAGCAGCCAATCGGGGACCGGCTACGAGCAGTACTTC; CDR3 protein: CASSQSGTGYEQYF
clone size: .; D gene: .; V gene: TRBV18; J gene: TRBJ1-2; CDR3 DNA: TGTGCCAGCTCACTCAAACAGGGTATTAGCTATGGCTACACCTTC; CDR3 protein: CASSLKQGISYGYTF
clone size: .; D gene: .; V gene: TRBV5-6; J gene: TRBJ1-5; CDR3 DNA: TGTGCCAGCAGCCGACCCGGTCAGCCCCAGCATTTT; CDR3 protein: CASSRPGQPQHF
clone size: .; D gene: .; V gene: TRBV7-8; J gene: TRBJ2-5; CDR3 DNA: TGTGCCAGCAGCTTAGAAAGGGCAGGACAAGAGACCCAGTACTTC; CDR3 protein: CASSLERAGQETQYF
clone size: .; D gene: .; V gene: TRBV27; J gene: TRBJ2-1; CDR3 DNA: TGTGCCAGCAGTTCATGGCAGGGGAATGAGCAGTTCTTC; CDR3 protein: CASSSWQGNEQFF
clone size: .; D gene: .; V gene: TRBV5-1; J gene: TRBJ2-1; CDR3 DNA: TGCGCCAGCAGCTTCGACGGGCGCTCCTACAATGAGCAGTTCTTC; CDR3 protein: CASSFDGRSYNEQFF
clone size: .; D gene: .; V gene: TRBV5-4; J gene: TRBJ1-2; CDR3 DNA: TGTGCCAGCAGCTTGGGTCCTCCAGGATTCAACTATGGCTACACCTTC; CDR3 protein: CASSLGPPGFNYGYTF
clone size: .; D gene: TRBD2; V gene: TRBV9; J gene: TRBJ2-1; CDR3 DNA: TGTGCCAGCAGCGTAGTAGCGGGAAGGCAGTTCTTC; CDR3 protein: CASSVVAGRQFF
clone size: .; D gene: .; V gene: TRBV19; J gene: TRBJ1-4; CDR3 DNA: TGTGCCAGTAGTGGACAAGAACAGGATGAAAAACTGTTTTTT; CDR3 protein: CASSGQEQDEKLFF
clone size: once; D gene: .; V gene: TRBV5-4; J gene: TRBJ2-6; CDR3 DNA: TGTGCCAGCAGCTTGAGGTCTGGGGCCAACGTCCTGACTTTC; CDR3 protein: CASSLRSGANVLTF
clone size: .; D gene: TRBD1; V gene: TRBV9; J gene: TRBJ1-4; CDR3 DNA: TGTGCCAGCACGGCGACAGGGGCTAATGAAAAACTGTTTTTT; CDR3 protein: CASTATGANEKLFF
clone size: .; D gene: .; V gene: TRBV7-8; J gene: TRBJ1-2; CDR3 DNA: TGTGCCAGCAGCCCGACACGAGCTAACTATGGCTACACCTTC; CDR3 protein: CASSPTRANYGYTF
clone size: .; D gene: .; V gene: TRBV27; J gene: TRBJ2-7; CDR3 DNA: TGTGCCAGCAGTTCCGGCCTTGAGCAGTACTTC; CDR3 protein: CASSSGLEQYF
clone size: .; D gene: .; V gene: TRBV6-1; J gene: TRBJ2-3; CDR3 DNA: TGTGCCAGCAGTGAAGCGGACGGTCTCTATACGCAGTATTTT; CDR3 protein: CASSEADGLYTQYF
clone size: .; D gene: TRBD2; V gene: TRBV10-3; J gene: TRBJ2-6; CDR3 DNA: TGTGCCATCAGTCTAGCGGGAGCTGGGGCCAACGTCCTGACTTTC; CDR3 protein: CAISLAGAGANVLTF
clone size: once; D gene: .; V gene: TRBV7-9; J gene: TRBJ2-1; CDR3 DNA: TGTGCCAGCAGCTTATCTGAGGGGGTGTTTCTCGATGAGCAGTTCTTC; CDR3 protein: CASSLSEGVFLDEQFF
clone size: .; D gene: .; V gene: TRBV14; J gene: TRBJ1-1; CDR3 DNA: TGTGCCAGCAGCCAAGAATATGGGGTCCCGAAAGGGGCCACTGAAGCTTTCTTT; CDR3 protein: CASSQEYGVPKGATEAFF
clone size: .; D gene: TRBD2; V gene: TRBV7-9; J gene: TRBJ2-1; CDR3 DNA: TGTGCCAGCAGCTTAGAATGGGGACTAGCGGGCAAGAATGAGCAGTTCTTC; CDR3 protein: CASSLEWGLAGKNEQFF
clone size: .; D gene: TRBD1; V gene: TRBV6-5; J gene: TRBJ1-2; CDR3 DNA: TGTGCCAGCAGTTATCTTCGGACAGGACGGGGCTATGGCTACACCTTC; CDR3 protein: CASSYLRTGRGYGYTF
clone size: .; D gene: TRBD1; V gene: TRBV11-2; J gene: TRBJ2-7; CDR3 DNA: TGTGCCAGCAGCTTAGAGTGGACAGGGGGGAGGGAGCAGTACTTC; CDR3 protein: CASSLEWTGGREQYF
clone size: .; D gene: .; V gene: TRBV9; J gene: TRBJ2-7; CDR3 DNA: TGTGCCAGCAGCGCAGAGTTGCACTACGAGCAGTACTTC; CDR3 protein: CASSAELHYEQYF
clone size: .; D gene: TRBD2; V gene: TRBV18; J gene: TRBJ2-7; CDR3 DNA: TGTGCCAGCTCACCGGGGACTAGCGGCTACGAGCAGTACTTC; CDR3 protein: CASSPGTSGYEQYF
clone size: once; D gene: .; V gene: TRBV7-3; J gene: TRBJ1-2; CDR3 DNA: TGTGCCAGCAGCTTAAGCCAGGGCGGTGGCTACACCTTC; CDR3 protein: CASSLSQGGGYTF
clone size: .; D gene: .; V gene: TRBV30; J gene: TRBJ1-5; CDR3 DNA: TGTGCCGTGGACCGGAGGATGGATCAGCCCCAGCATTTT; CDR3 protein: CAVDRRMDQPQHF
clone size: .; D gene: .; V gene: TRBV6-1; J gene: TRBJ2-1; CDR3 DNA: TGTGCCAGCAGTGAAGCGGAACAGCTTTTCTACAATGAGCAGTTCTTC; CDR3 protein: CASSEAEQLFYNEQFF
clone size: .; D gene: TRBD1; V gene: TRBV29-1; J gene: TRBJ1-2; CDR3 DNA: TGCAGCGTTGGACAGGGGGCGAACTATGGCTACACCTTC; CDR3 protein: CSVGQGANYGYTF
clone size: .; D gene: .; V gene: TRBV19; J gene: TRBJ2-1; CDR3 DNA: TGTGCCAGTAGTATGGAGGCCACACCCGGATACCACAATGAGCAGTTCTTC; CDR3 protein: CASSMEATPGYHNEQFF
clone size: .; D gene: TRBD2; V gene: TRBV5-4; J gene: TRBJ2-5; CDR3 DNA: TGTGCCAGCAGCCCAGGACTAGCGGGCCTTAAAGAGACCCAGTACTTC; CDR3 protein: CASSPGLAGLKETQYF